One sample yielded the 28 T cell receptor beta chains listed below, sequenced in a study of radiotherapy plus CTLA-4 blockade in lung cancer. The data were produced by immunoSEQ multiplex PCR, yet TCRdb's version contains in-frame clones alone and is incomplete. Of 45,000 to 60,000 clones in the sample, about 85% were seen once. Sequences were derived from peripheral blood, sampled from a patient treated with radiotherapy plus ipilimumab. Every receptor here comes from a human donor with non-small cell lung cancer who had a complete response to radiotherapy plus ipilimumab.

This clone appeared a few times. The V gene is TRBV7-2, the J gene TRBJ1-6; no firm D call. Germline CDR1 SGHTA, CDR2 FQGNSA. Trimming removed 5 bases at V and 7 bases at J, with 21 bases between. This CDR3 is built from 17 residues. CDR3 sequence: CASSLFDPVRQNSPLHF. In nucleotides, the CDR3 is TGTGCCAGCAGCCTCTTCGATCCCGTTCGCCAGAATTCACCCCTCCACTTT.

A few counts support this clone. The rearrangement links TRBV7-9 to TRBJ2-1; 8 positions match TRBD2. Looked up from germline, CDR1 is SEHNR and CDR2 is FQNEAQ (reference sequence). The CDR3 totals 18 residues. J lost 1 base, V lost 5 bases, and 13 bases had no gene match. The DNA of the CDR3 is TGTGCCAGCAGCCAATCTAGGGGACTAGACTCTTCCTACAATGAGCAGTTCTTC. It yields the protein CASSQSRGLDSSYNEQFF.

The chain joins TRBV30 to TRBJ2-1; unclear D gene. This CDR3 has 13 amino acids. Trimming left V 4 bases short and J 0 bases short, with 7 bases between. Germline CDR1 GTSNPN, CDR2 SVGIG (reference sequence). In nucleotides, the CDR3 is TGTGCCTGGACTGAGAGCTCCTACAATGAGCAGTTCTTC. Translating gives CAWTESSYNEQFF.

This clone showed up just once. The chain is built from TRBV5-1 and TRBJ2-1; TRBD2 matches at 7 bases. In germline, CDR1 is SGHRS, CDR2 YFSETQ. Trimming removed 6 bases from V and 0 bases from J; junction bases left unmatched: 6. This CDR3 region has 15 residues. CDR3 protein: CASIASSGSYNEQFF. CDR3 nucleotides: TGCGCCAGCATCGCTTCTAGCGGCTCCTACAATGAGCAGTTCTTC.

V usage is TRBV6-5 and J usage is TRBJ2-5, with 7 bases lining up with TRBD1. Germline V CDR1 and CDR2: MNHEY, SVGAGI. J was trimmed by 4 bases and V by 5 bases; bases with no gene match: 4. This CDR3 has 13 residues. The CDR3 spells CASSTGVRETQYF. The CDR3 nucleotides are TGTGCCAGCAGTACAGGGGTCCGAGAGACCCAGTACTTC.

The sample holds one count of this clone. This chain uses TRBV19 with TRBJ2-5, with TRBD1 matching 9 bases. V trimming: 5 bases; J trimming: 5 bases; junction bases outside the gene matches: 9. Germline V gene lookup returns CDR1 LNHDA and CDR2 SQIVND (reference sequence). This CDR3 is built from 15 residues. CDR3 protein: CASSLGTGGAETQYF. DNA of the CDR3: TGTGCCAGTAGTCTCGGAACAGGGGGCGCGGAGACCCAGTACTTC. Drawing the rest from reference TRBV19 and TRBJ2-5, the complete variable domain is DGGITQSPKYLFRKEGQNVTLSCEQNLNHDAMYWYRQDPGQGLRLIYYSQIVNDFQKGDIAEGYSVSREKKESFPLTVTSAQKNPTAFYLCASSLGTGGAETQYFGPGTRLLVL.

V is TRBV7-2 and J is TRBJ1-5, with TRBD1 matching 9 bases. V lost 9 bases and J lost 6; bases outside the gene matches: 6. The CDR3 contains 13 residues. Germline V lookup: CDR1 SGHTA, CDR2 FQGNSA. CDR3 coding DNA: TGTGCCAGTAACACAGGGGGCAGTCAGCCCCAGCATTTT. Its translation: CASNTGGSQPQHF. Full variable domain (outside the CDR3, taken from reference TRBV7-2 and TRBJ1-5): GAGVSQSPSNKVTEKGKDVELRCDPISGHTALYWYRQSLGQGLEFLIYFQGNSAPDKSGLPSDRFSAERTGGSVSTLTIQRTQQEDSAVYLCASNTGGSQPQHFGDGTRLSIL.

This clone appeared once. The chain joins TRBV10-3 to TRBJ2-5; perhaps TRBD2 as D (5 bases). The CDR3 has 15 amino acids. Looked up from germline, CDR1 is ENHRY and CDR2 is SYGVKD. Trimming cost V 0 bases and J 1 base, with 9 bases left between them. CDR3 nucleotide sequence: TGTGCCATCAGTGAGTCTTCGGGATCCCAAGAGACCCAGTACTTC. Its protein is CAISESSGSQETQYF.

The chain carries TRBV18 and TRBJ2-1; 12 bases are shared with TRBD2. The CDR3 runs 16 residues. CDR1 and CDR2 (germline): KGHSH, LQKENI. The ends lost 3 bases at V and 0 bases at J; junction bases unmatched: 0. The CDR3 region is CASSPTSGGSYNEQFF. The CDR3, as DNA: TGTGCCAGCTCACCGACTAGCGGGGGCTCCTACAATGAGCAGTTCTTC.

The table lists this clone with a few counts. Other DNA sequences in this specimen translate into the identical CDR3. The chain joins TRBV30 to TRBJ2-2, with D possibly being TRBD2 (5 bases). CDR1 and CDR2 (germline): GTSNPN, SVGIG (reference sequence). Trimming took 7 bases from V and 4 from J, leaving 13 bases between them. The CDR3 loop spans 13 amino acids. CDR3 in amino acids: CAFRGSGTGELFF. The CDR3 DNA follows: TGTGCCTTTCGAGGGTCCGGCACCGGGGAGCTGTTTTTT.

V and J are TRBV2 and TRBJ1-5; 8 bases agree with TRBD1. V lost 3 bases and J lost 9; bases outside the gene matches: 4. The CDR3 extends over 13 amino acids. Germline assignment: CDR1 SNHLY and CDR2 FYNNEI. Here the CDR3 DNA reads TGTGCCAGCAGTGAGCAGGGGGCACTGCCCCAGCATTTT. Amino acids: CASSEQGALPQHF.

The chain joins TRBV19 to TRBJ1-2; TRBD1 agrees at 7 bases. The CDR3 is 15 amino acids. J was trimmed by 1 base and V by 9 bases; bases with no gene match: 11. The germline V gene encodes CDR1 LNHDA and CDR2 SQIVND (reference sequence). CDR3 coding DNA: TGTGCCAGCTCGAGACAGGGAAAGGGTAACTATGGCTACACCTTC. Its protein product is CASSRQGKGNYGYTF.

This clone was observed a few times. This chain joins TRBV2 and TRBJ2-3; the D gene is possibly TRBD1 (6 bases). Germline loops: CDR1 SNHLY, CDR2 FYNNEI. V gave up 0 bases and J gave up 4 bases, with 11 bases separating them. The CDR3 loop spans 15 amino acids. CDR3 sequence reads: CASSEANGGPDTQYF. The CDR3 nucleotides read TGTGCCAGCAGTGAAGCTAATGGGGGCCCAGATACGCAGTATTTT.

The gene calls are TRBV19 and TRBJ1-6; D might be TRBD1 (5 bases). The CDR3 spans 15 residues. Germline CDR1 and CDR2: LNHDA and SQIVND (reference sequence). Trimming removed 5 bases from V and 7 bases from J, with 15 bases in between. This CDR3 is CASSHKYQGNSPLHF. CDR3 in DNA: TGTGCCAGTAGTCATAAATACCAGGGAAATTCACCCCTCCACTTT.

The J gene is TRBJ1-5, the V gene TRBV5-5; a possible D gene is TRBD1 (5 bases). Per germline, CDR1 SGHKS and CDR2 YYEKEE (reference sequence). The CDR3 is 14 amino acids. The ends were cut back, 0 bases at V and 3 bases at J, with 7 bases in the middle. The CDR3 loop reads CASSLGQNNQPQHF. CDR3 sequence (DNA): TGTGCCAGCAGCTTGGGACAGAACAATCAGCCCCAGCATTTT. Full variable domain (rest looked up from reference TRBV5-5 and TRBJ1-5): DAGVTQSPTHLIKTRGQQVTLRCSPISGHKSVSWYQQVLGQGPQFIFQYYEKEERGRGNFPDRFSARQFPNYSSELNVNALLLGDSALYLCASSLGQNNQPQHFGDGTRLSIL.

The chain has TRBV2 and TRBJ2-5; 11 bases match TRBD1. The CDR3 extends over 15 amino acids. Germline V gene lookup returns CDR1 SNHLY and CDR2 FYNNEI. J lost 2 bases, V lost 6 bases, and 5 bases had no gene match. In DNA form, the CDR3 reads TGTGCCAGCAGCCGGGACAGGGGGGATCAAGAGACCCAGTACTTC. Encoded protein: CASSRDRGDQETQYF. Based on the CDR3 plus reference TRBV2 and TRBJ2-5, the full variable domain is EPEVTQTPSHQVTQMGQEVILRCVPISNHLYFYWYRQILGQKVEFLVSFYNNEISEKSEIFDDQFSVERPDGSNFTLKIRSTKLEDSAMYFCASSRDRGDQETQYFGPGTRLLVL.

The CDR3 DNA reads as TGTGCCAGCAGAGAAGGACTGGGAAGTAACTATGGCTACACCTTC. As protein: CASREGLGSNYGYTF. This chain uses TRBV7-2 with TRBJ1-2, with D unresolved. This CDR3 has 15 amino acids. CDR1 and CDR2 (germline): SGHTA, FQGNSA. V lost 6 bases and J lost 1, with 15 bases in between. The variable domain in full, completed from reference TRBV7-2 and TRBJ1-2, reads GAGVSQSPSNKVTEKGKDVELRCDPISGHTALYWYRQSLGQGLEFLIYFQGNSAPDKSGLPSDRFSAERTGGSVSTLTIQRTQQEDSAVYLCASREGLGSNYGYTFGSGTRLTVV.

The chain combines TRBV4-1 with TRBJ2-2; TRBD2 aligns across 8 bases. Germline V gene data show CDR1 as MGHRA and CDR2 as YSYEKL. Trimming cost V 6 bases and J 0 bases; bases outside gene matches: 18. CDR3 length: 20 residues. DNA for the CDR3: TGCGCCAGCAGGGTTCACGGGGGGGCCCTTTCCACGGCGAACACCGGGGAGCTGTTTTTT. This sequence encodes CASRVHGGALSTANTGELFF.

The gene calls are TRBV6-6 and TRBJ2-1, with D possibly being TRBD2 (6 bases). CDR3 length: 13 residues. Germline V gene sequence: CDR1 MNHNY, CDR2 SVGAGI (reference sequence). V was clipped by 0 bases and J by 7 bases, with 7 bases between them. The CDR3 spells CASSYSRENEQFF. The CDR3 bases are TGTGCCAGCAGTTACTCGCGGGAAAATGAGCAGTTCTTC.

A note on this clone: The junction does not match germline at one end; this may be a read error. The genes are TRBV7-7 and TRBJ2-2; perhaps TRBD2 as D (6 bases). The CDR3 runs to 17 residues. CDR1 is SSHAT and CDR2 is FNYEAQ in the germline V gene (reference sequence). The CDR3 DNA reads as TGTGCTAGCAGCTTAGCGTGGAGCGGGTCGAACACCGGGGAGCTGTTTTTT. Translation gives CASSLAWSGSNTGELFF.

The chain combines TRBV6-4 with TRBJ2-4, with 9 positions matching TRBD1. The CDR3 has 14 amino acids. V was pared by 3 bases and J by 8 bases, with 5 bases of the junction left unmatched. Germline-derived CDR1 and CDR2 are MRHNA and SNTAGT. CDR3 nucleotide sequence: TGTGCCAGCAGTGAAACAGGGGGCTTTGACATTCAGTACTTC. Translating gives CASSETGGFDIQYF.

This clone was observed a few times. The chain couples TRBV4-1 to TRBJ2-1, with TRBD2 as a possible D gene (5 bases). V lost 4 bases and J lost 1, with 11 bases in between. Germline CDR1 is MGHRA and CDR2 is YSYEKL. The CDR3 has 15 amino acids. The CDR3 here is CASSLGGGSYNEQFF. The CDR3 region has the DNA TGCGCCAGCAGCCTAGGCGGAGGATCCTACAATGAGCAGTTCTTC.

The chain is built from TRBV5-4 and TRBJ2-2; 7 bases are shared with TRBD2. Trimming took 9 bases from V and 7 from J; bases not matched to a gene: 9. The germline gives CDR1 SGHNT, CDR2 YYREEE (reference sequence). The length of the CDR3 is 13 residues. The DNA of the CDR3 is TGTGCCATGGCGGGGGACCGCATCGGGGAGCTGTTTTTT. Protein sequence: CAMAGDRIGELFF.

The V gene is TRBV18, the J gene TRBJ1-5; 10 bases align to TRBD1. Germline assignment: CDR1 KGHSH and CDR2 LQKENI. The CDR3 sequence is 15 residues long. J gave up 6 bases and V 6 bases, and 8 bases lay outside the gene matches. CDR3 DNA: TGTGCCAGCTCCCCGGGCGGACAGGGGGGTCAGCCCCAGCATTTT. Protein product: CASSPGGQGGQPQHF.

The rearrangement links TRBV10-3 to TRBJ2-5, with 12 bases fitting TRBD1. After removal of 6 bases from V and 0 bases from J, the junction contained 5 bases not matched to a gene. Looked up from germline, CDR1 is ENHRY and CDR2 is SYGVKD. This CDR3 has 16 amino acids. The CDR3 DNA sequence: TGTGCCATCAGGCCGGGACAGGGGGCGAACCAAGAGACCCAGTACTTC. Translated: CAIRPGQGANQETQYF.

The V call is TRBV5-6, the J call TRBJ2-7; 8 positions agree with TRBD2. CDR1 is SGHDT, CDR2 YYEEEE, per germline. V gave up 4 bases and J gave up 4 bases; unmatched junction bases: 10. The CDR3 totals 15 residues. CDR3 DNA: TGTGCCAGCAGCGCAGAAAGCGGGGGAAGATACGAGCAGTACTTC. The encoded protein is CASSAESGGRYEQYF. Looking up the rest from reference TRBV5-6 and TRBJ2-7 gives the full variable domain: DAGVTQSPTHLIKTRGQQVTLRCSPKSGHDTVSWYQQALGQGPQFIFQYYEEEERQRGNFPDRFSGHQFPNYSSELNVNALLLGDSALYLCASSAESGGRYEQYFGPGTRLTVT.

The V call is TRBV30, the J call TRBJ2-4; D perhaps matches TRBD1 (6 bases). The ends were cut back, 2 bases at V and 3 bases at J, with 14 bases in the middle. The length of the CDR3 is 15 residues. The germline V gene has CDR1 GTSNPN and CDR2 SVGIG (reference sequence). The CDR3 sequence: CAWSLNRVGKNIQYF. The CDR3 nucleotides are TGTGCCTGGAGTCTAAACAGGGTGGGCAAAAACATTCAGTACTTC.

This clone was observed a single time. V gene TRBV6-5 combines with J gene TRBJ2-7; 9 nucleotides line up with TRBD2. With 6 bases clipped from V and 7 bases from J, the junction kept 13 bases outside the gene matches. This CDR3 contains 15 residues. CDR1 and CDR2 from the germline V gene are MNHEY and SVGAGI. CDR3 in amino acids: CASSRPTSGGWEQYV. CDR3 nucleotides: TGTGCCAGCAGCCGCCCGACTAGCGGCGGATGGGAGCAGTACGTC.